This T cell receptor beta chain was recorded in a study of blood T cells in healthy people across ages. Study conclusions and caveats: The recorded TCR beta diversity per million T cells decreased in a roughly linear manner with age. In long-lived donors, naive CD4+ cell counts and diversity exceeded those of aged donors.

This CDR3 region has 14 residues. The germline gives CDR1 MNHNS, CDR2 SASEGT. V was trimmed by 6 bases and J by 7 bases, leaving 13 bases between them. Combining a sample-barcoded 5' primer with a J-beta primer mix, a second PCR ran for roughly 7 to 12 cycles. TCRdb itself ran the 5' RACE reads through MiXCR, one entry per CDR3 protein. Of roughly 1.7 million distinct CDR3 sequences in the sample, 30% to 40% were seen once. Donors were systemically healthy Caucasian individuals from Russia aged 6 to 90 years. Researchers isolated at least 6.5 million PBMCs per sample. About this clonotype: The antigen is undetermined.

This receptor was taken from a woman under 40 in good health. This rearrangement joins TRBV6-1 to TRBJ1-6; D uncertain. The sequencing sample was made of blood. DNA for the CDR3: TGTGCCAGCAGCGCACAGCGCACCAATTCACCCCTCCACTTT. It is translated as CASSAQRTNSPLHF.